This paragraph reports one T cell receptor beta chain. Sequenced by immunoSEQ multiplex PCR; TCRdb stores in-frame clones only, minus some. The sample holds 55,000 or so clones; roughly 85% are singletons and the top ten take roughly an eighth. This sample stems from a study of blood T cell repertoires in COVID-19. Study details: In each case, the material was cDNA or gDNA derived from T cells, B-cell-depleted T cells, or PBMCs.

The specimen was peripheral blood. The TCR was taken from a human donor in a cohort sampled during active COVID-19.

The CDR3 loop reads CASSSSGRTEQYF. The DNA of the CDR3 is TGCGCCAGCAGTTCCAGCGGGAGAACCGAGCAGTACTTC. The gene calls are TRBV10-1 and TRBJ2-7, with 8 nucleotides matching TRBD2. Germline values: CDR1 WNHNN, CDR2 SYGVQD (reference sequence). The CDR3 length is 13 residues. After removal of 5 bases from V and 6 bases from J, the junction contained 6 bases not matched to a gene.